Below are 17 T cell receptor beta chains sequenced from a single sample in a study of CD8+CD57+ T cells in acquired aplastic anemia. Both TCR beta VDJ combination and CDR3 sequence profiling were carried out. Genomic DNA was the template for this profiling. TCRdb passed the reads through MiXCR, listing each CDR3 protein once. The sample records hundreds of thousands of distinct CDR3 sequences, around a third being singletons. The patients chosen for sequencing had shown expansion of CD8+CD57+ cells (detected by flow cytometry). Sequencing input: sorted CD4+, CD8+, or CD8+CD57+ T cells (not recorded which) from PBMCs. The receptors come from a human donor with aplastic anemia.

The rearrangement links TRBV10-3 to TRBJ1-2; D uncertain. The germline V and J ends were trimmed by 4 bases and 5 bases, with 8 bases remaining between them. This CDR3 has 12 residues. Per germline, CDR1 ENHRY and CDR2 SYGVKD. Here the CDR3 reads CAISGTRYGYTF. The CDR3 region has the DNA TGTGCCATCAGTGGGACTAGGTATGGCTACACCTTC.

The CDR3 region has the DNA TGTGCCAGCAGCTTTGCTACGACCCCGGTGCGGGCCGGGGAGCTGTTTTTT. This translates into CASSFATTPVRAGELFF. The chain carries TRBV12-3 or TRBV12-4 and TRBJ2-2; TRBD2 is a possible D gene (5 bases). The CDR3 sequence is 17 residues long. The ends were cut back, 6 bases at V and 6 bases at J, with 23 bases in the middle.

Of note for this clonotype: This may be a read error, as it is one base from a much larger clone. The rearrangement joins TRBV2 to TRBJ2-3; 8 bases are shared with TRBD1. V lost 2 bases to trimming and J lost 2 bases; unmatched junction nucleotides: 3. The CDR3 runs 15 residues. CDR1 is SNHLY and CDR2 is FYNNEI in the germline V gene. The CDR3 DNA reads TGTGCCAGCAGTGAACAGGGGGCAAACACAGATACGCAGTATTTT. It yields the protein CASSEQGANTDTQYF. Supplemented by reference TRBV2 and TRBJ2-3, the full variable domain reads EPEVTQTPSHQVTQMGQEVILRCVPISNHLYFYWYRQILGQKVEFLVSFYNNEISEKSEIFDDQFSVERPDGSNFTLKIRSTKLEDSAMYFCASSEQGANTDTQYFGPGTRLTVL.

This clonotype was recorded many times. The gene calls are TRBV7-6 and TRBJ2-2; weak D call: TRBD2 (5 bases). Trimming pared 1 base from V and 4 bases from J, leaving 13 bases between. CDR3 length equals 16 residues. From germline, CDR1 is SGHVS and CDR2 FNYEAQ. The CDR3 region is CASSLGAGIGTGELFF. For the CDR3, the DNA is TGTGCCAGCAGCTTAGGGGCCGGGATCGGCACCGGGGAGCTGTTTTTT.

Notes on this clonotype: One end of the junction fails to match germline, which may point to a read error. The chain carries TRBV11-2 and TRBJ2-7; 7 bases match TRBD1. This CDR3 has 13 amino acids. Germline V gene lookup returns CDR1 SGHAT and CDR2 FQNNGV. CDR3 in amino acids: CASSRTGSYGQYF. CDR3 sequence (DNA): TGTGCCAGCAGCCGGACAGGCTCCTACGGGCAGTACTTC.

About this clonotype itself: The CDR3 carries no conserved terminal phenylalanine or tryptophan, so it likely arises from a read error. The DNA is left out, because the CDR3 cannot be placed on it with certainty; the CDR3 is given as TCRdb lists it. The rearrangement links TRBV5-1 to TRBJ2-7; the table's D call, TRBD1, was not checked against the DNA. Per germline, CDR1 SGHRS and CDR2 YFSETQ. The CDR3 contains 8 residues when both ends are counted. This CDR3 is CASSRPGT.

This chain uses TRBV5-1 with TRBJ1-3; 9 bases map to TRBD1. Per germline, CDR1 SGHRS and CDR2 YFSETQ. With V trimmed by 4 bases and J by 5 bases, 4 bases remained unmatched. The CDR3 has 14 amino acids. This chain's CDR3 is CASSPGQGRNTIYF. CDR3 DNA sequence: TGCGCCAGCAGCCCGGGACAGGGTAGAAACACCATATATTTT.

The gene calls are TRBV30 and TRBJ1-2; D not certain. Germline loops: CDR1 GTSNPN, CDR2 SVGIG (reference sequence). The CDR3 totals 11 residues. V dropped 8 bases and J dropped 5 bases, with 12 bases sitting between them. The CDR3 region is CALDTGYGYTF. For the CDR3, the DNA is TGTGCCCTGGATACGGGATATGGCTACACCTTC. The full variable domain, with the rest looked up from reference TRBV30 and TRBJ1-2, is SQTIHQWPATLVQPVGSPLSLECTVEGTSNPNLYWYRQAAGRGLQLLFYSVGIGQISSEVPQNLSASRPQDRQFILSSKKLLLSDSGFYLCALDTGYGYTFGSGTRLTVV.

The chain uses TRBV6-1 and TRBJ1-1; 7 bases are a match to TRBD1. Germline CDR1 reads MNHNS; CDR2 reads SASEGT. With 8 bases clipped from V and 0 bases from J, the junction kept 12 bases outside the gene matches. The CDR3 runs 16 residues. The CDR3 nucleotides are TGTGCCAGCCGGGACAGAGGAAGGGGCATGAACACTGAAGCTTTCTTT. Translating gives CASRDRGRGMNTEAFF.

This clonotype was detected a few times. V usage is TRBV7-3 and J usage is TRBJ2-1; TRBD1 aligns across 8 bases. The CDR3 spans 14 residues. V lost 5 bases and J lost 8; bases outside the gene matches: 8. In germline, CDR1 is SGHTA, CDR2 FQGTGA. CDR3 in amino acids: CASSLGQGFDEQFF. As DNA, the CDR3 is TGTGCCAGCAGCCTAGGACAGGGTTTCGATGAGCAGTTCTTC.

This clonotype was seen many times. The chain joins TRBV2 to TRBJ1-2; D not certain. CDR3 length equals 11 residues. CDR1 is SNHLY and CDR2 is FYNNEI in the germline V gene. V was shortened by 6 bases and J by 8 bases, with 10 bases between the two germline ends. The chain's CDR3 is CASRNSWGYTF. The CDR3 region has the DNA TGTGCCAGCAGGAACAGTTGGGGCTACACCTTC.

J is TRBJ1-1 and V is TRBV9; no clear D gene. The V and J ends lost 6 bases and 1 base respectively, with 10 bases between them. Germline V CDR1 and CDR2: SGDLS, YYNGEE. The CDR3 runs to 13 residues. CDR3 coding DNA: TGTGCCAGCAACCTAATGGGGAACACTGAAGCTTTCTTT. Protein: CASNLMGNTEAFF.

Only one count was recorded for this clonotype. J is TRBJ2-7 and V is TRBV20-1, with 9 positions matching TRBD2. J gave up 9 bases and V 3 bases, and 9 bases lay outside the gene matches. The CDR3 consists of 13 residues. CDR1 and CDR2 from the germline V gene are DFQATT and SNEGSKA (reference sequence). CDR3: CSARDGGRVAQYF. CDR3 bases: TGCAGTGCTAGGGATGGCGGGAGGGTCGCGCAGTACTTC.

In this sample, this clonotype turned up many times. V usage is TRBV19 and J usage is TRBJ1-2; D ambiguous. This CDR3 contains 14 residues. V was cut by 3 bases and J by 8 bases, with 16 bases left in between. Germline V gene lookup returns CDR1 LNHDA and CDR2 SQIVND (reference sequence). The DNA for the CDR3 is TGTGCCAGTAGTATCGGAAGGGCCCCGAGGGGCTACACCTTC. As protein: CASSIGRAPRGYTF. The variable domain in full, with the rest retrieved from reference TRBV19 and TRBJ1-2, is DGGITQSPKYLFRKEGQNVTLSCEQNLNHDAMYWYRQDPGQGLRLIYYSQIVNDFQKGDIAEGYSVSREKKESFPLTVTSAQKNPTAFYLCASSIGRAPRGYTFGSGTRLTVV.

V usage is TRBV12-3 or TRBV12-4 and J usage is TRBJ2-7, with 9 bases lining up with TRBD1. With 8 bases clipped from V and 2 bases from J, the junction kept 4 bases outside the gene matches. The CDR3 runs 13 residues. The CDR3 loop is CASSGTGTYEQYF. DNA of the CDR3: TGTGCCAGCTCCGGGACAGGGACCTACGAGCAGTACTTC.

The rearrangement joins TRBV6-1 to TRBJ1-2; 7 bases map to TRBD1. The CDR3 covers 16 residues. Germline loops: CDR1 MNHNS, CDR2 SASEGT. The V segment lost 5 bases and the J segment 3 bases; nucleotides outside the gene matches: 12. CDR3 DNA: TGTGCCAGCAGTCAGAGGGACAGACCTAACTACTATGGCTACACCTTC. It is translated as CASSQRDRPNYYGYTF.

The J gene is TRBJ1-1, the V gene TRBV2; 8 nucleotides align to TRBD1. Trimming removed 7 bases from V and 7 bases from J; junction bases left unmatched: 8. The germline gives CDR1 SNHLY, CDR2 FYNNEI. The CDR3 has 13 amino acids. The CDR3 sequence: CASNPDREDEAFF. The DNA for the CDR3 is TGTGCCAGCAACCCGGACAGGGAGGATGAAGCTTTCTTT.